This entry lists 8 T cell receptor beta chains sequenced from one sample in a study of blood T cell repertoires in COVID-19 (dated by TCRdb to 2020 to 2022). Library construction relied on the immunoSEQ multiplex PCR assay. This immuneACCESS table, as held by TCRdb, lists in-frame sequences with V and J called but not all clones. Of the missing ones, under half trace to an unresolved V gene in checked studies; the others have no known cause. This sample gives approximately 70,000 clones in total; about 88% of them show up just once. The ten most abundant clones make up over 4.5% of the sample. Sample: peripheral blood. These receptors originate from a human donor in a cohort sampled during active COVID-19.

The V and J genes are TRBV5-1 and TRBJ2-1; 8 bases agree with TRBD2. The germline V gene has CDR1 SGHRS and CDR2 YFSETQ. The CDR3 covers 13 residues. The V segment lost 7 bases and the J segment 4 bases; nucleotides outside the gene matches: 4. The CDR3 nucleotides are TGCGCCAGCGCGACTAGCGAGTACAATGAGCAGTTCTTC. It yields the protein CASATSEYNEQFF.

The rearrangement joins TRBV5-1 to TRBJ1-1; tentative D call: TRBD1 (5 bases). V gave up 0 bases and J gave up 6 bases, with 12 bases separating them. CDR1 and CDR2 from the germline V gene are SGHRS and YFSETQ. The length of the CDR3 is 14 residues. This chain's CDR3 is CASSLGIRVSEAFF. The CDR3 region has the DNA TGCGCCAGCAGCTTGGGAATCAGGGTGTCTGAAGCTTTCTTT.

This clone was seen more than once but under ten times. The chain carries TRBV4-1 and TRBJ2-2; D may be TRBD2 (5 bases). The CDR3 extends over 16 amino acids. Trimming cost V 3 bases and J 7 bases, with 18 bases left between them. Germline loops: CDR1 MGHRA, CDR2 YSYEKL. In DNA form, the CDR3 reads TGCGCCAGCAGCCATTCGGAAGAGGGCGAGGTCGGGGAGCTGTTTTTT. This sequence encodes CASSHSEEGEVGELFF.

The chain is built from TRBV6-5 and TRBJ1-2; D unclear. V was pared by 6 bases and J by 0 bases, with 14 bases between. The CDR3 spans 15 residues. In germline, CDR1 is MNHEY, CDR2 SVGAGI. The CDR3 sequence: CASSRLADPNYGYTF. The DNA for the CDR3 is TGTGCCAGCAGCAGATTAGCCGACCCTAACTATGGCTACACCTTC.

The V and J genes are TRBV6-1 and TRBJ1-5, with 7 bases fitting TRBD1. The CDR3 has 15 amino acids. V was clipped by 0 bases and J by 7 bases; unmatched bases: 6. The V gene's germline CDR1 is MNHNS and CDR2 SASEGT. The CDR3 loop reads CASSEALGGGQPQHF. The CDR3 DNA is TGTGCCAGCAGTGAAGCGCTCGGAGGGGGCCAGCCCCAGCATTTT.

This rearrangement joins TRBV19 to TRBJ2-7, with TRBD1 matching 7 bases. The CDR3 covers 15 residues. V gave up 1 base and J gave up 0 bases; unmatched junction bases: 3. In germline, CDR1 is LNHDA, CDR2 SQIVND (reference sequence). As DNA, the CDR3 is TGTGCCAGTAGTATAGTTCGGGACAGCTCCTACGAGCAGTACTTC. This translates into CASSIVRDSSYEQYF.

The CDR3: CASSWTSGNEQFF. The CDR3 DNA follows: TGTGCCAGCAGCTGGACTAGCGGGAATGAGCAGTTCTTC. This chain uses TRBV5-6 with TRBJ2-1, with TRBD2 matching 11 bases. CDR3 size: 13 residues. The germline V gene has CDR1 SGHDT and CDR2 YYEEEE. Losses at the gene ends were 3 bases for V and 7 bases for J; bases not matched to a gene: 0.

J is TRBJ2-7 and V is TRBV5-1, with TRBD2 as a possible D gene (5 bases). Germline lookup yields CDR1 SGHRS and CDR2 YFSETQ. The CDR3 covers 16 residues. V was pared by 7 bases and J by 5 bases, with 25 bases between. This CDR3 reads CASGDIAREAADEQYF. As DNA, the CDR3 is TGCGCCAGCGGCGATATAGCGCGCGAAGCGGCCGACGAGCAGTACTTC.